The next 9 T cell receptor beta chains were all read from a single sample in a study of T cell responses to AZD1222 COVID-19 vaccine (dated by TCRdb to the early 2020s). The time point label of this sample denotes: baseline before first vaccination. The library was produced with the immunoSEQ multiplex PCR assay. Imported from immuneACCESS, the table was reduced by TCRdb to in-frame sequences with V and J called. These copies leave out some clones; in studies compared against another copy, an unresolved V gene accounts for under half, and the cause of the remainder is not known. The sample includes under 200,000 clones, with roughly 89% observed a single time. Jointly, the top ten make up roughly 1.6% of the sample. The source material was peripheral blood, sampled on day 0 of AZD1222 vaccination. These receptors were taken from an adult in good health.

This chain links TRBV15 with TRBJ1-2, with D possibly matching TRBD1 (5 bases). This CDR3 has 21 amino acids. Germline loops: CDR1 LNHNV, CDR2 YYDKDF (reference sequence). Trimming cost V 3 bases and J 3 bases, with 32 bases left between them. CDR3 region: CATSRWALMEDTIRRDYGYTF. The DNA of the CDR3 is TGTGCCACCAGCAGGTGGGCTTTAATGGAGGACACCATAAGGCGGGACTATGGCTACACCTTC. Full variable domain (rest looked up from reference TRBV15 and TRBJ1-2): DAMVIQNPRYQVTQFGKPVTLSCSQTLNHNVMYWYQQKSSQAPKLLFHYYDKDFNNEADTPDNFQSRRPNTSFCFLDIRSPGLGDTAMYLCATSRWALMEDTIRRDYGYTFGSGTRLTVV.

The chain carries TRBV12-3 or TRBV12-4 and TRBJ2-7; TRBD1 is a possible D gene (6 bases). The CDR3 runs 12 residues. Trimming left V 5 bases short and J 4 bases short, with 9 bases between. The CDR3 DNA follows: TGTGCCAGCAGTGGACAGTCGTACGAGCAGTACTTC. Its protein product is CASSGQSYEQYF.

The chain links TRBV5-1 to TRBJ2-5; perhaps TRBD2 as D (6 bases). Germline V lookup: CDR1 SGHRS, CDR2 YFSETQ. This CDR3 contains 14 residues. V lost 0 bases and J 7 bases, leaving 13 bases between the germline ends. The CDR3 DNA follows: TGCGCCAGCAGCTTGGCCGGGCAGGGAGGGACCCAGTACTTC. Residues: CASSLAGQGGTQYF.

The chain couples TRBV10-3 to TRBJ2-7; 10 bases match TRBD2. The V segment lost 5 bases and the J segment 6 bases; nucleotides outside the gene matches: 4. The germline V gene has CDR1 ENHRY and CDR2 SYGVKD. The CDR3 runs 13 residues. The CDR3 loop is CAISPLAGSEQYF. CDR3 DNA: TGTGCCATCAGTCCACTAGCGGGGAGCGAGCAGTACTTC.

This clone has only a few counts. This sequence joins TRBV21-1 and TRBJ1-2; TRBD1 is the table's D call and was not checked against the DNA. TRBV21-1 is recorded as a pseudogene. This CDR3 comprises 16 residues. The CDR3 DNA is TGTGCCAGCAGCAAAGCATCAGGACAGGGGGCGAAGGGCTACACCTTC. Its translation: CASSKASGQGAKGYTF.

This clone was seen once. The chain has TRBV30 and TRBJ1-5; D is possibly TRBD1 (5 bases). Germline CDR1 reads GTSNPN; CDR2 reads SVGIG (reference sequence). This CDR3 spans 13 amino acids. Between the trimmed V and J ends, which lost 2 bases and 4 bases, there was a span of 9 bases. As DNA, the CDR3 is TGTGCCTGGAGTCGACAGCTGAATCAGCCCCAGCATTTT. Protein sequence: CAWSRQLNQPQHF.

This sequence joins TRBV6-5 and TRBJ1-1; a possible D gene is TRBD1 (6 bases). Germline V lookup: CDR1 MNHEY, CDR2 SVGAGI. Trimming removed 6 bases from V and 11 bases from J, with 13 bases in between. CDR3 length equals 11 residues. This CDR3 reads CASRLGHRAFF. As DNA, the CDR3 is TGTGCCAGCAGACTGGGACACCGGGCTTTCTTT.

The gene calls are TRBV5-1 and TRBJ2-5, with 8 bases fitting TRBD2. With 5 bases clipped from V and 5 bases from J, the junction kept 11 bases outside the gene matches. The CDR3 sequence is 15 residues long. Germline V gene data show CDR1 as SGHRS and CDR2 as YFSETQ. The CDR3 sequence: CASRRGLGPIETQYF. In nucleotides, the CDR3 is TGCGCCAGCAGGCGGGGACTAGGCCCAATCGAGACCCAGTACTTC. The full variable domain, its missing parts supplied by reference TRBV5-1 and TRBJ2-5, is KAGVTQTPRYLIKTRGQQVTLSCSPISGHRSVSWYQQTPGQGLQFLFEYFSETQRNKGNFPGRFSGRQFSNSRSEMNVSTLELGDSALYLCASRRGLGPIETQYFGPGTRLLVL.

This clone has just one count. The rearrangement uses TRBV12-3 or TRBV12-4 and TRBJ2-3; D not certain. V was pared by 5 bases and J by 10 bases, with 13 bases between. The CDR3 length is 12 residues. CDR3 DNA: TGTGCCAGCAGTGTGACCCTCGGACCGCAGTATTTT. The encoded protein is CASSVTLGPQYF.